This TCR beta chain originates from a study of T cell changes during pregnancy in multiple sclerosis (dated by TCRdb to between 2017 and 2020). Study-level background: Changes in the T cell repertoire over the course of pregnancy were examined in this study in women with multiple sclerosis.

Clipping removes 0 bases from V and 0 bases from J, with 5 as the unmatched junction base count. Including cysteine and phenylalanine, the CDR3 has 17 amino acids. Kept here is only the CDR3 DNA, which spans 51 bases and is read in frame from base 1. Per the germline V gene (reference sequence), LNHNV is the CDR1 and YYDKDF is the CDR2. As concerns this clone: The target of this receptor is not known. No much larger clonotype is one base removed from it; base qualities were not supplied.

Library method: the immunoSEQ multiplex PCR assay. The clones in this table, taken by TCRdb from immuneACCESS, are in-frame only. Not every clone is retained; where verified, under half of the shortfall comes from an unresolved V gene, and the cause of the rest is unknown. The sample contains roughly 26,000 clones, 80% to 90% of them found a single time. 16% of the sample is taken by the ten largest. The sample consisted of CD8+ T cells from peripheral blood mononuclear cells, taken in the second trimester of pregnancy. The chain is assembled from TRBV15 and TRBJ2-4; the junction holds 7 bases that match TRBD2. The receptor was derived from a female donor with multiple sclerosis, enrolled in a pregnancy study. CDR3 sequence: CATSRDRIAGAKNIQYF. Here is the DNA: TGTGCCACCAGCAGAGACCGAATAGCGGGAGCCAAAAACATTCAGTACTTC.